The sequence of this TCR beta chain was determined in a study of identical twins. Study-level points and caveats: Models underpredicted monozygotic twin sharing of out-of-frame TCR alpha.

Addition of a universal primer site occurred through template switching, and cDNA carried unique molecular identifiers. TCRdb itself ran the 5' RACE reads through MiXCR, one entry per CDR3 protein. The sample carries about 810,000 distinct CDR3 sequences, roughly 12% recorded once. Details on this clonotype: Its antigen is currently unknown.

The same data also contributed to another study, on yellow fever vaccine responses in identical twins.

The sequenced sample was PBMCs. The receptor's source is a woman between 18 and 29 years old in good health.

Here the CDR3 reads CASSFGGVRTGELFF. CDR3 coding DNA: TGTGCCAGCAGTTTCGGGGGAGTACGTACCGGGGAGCTGTTTTTT. The rearrangement joins TRBV12-3 or TRBV12-4 to TRBJ2-2, with D possibly TRBD2 on 6 matching bases. This CDR3 contains 15 residues. Trimming shortened V by 3 bases and J by 5 bases, and 13 bases separated the two germline ends.